This T cell receptor (beta chain) was sequenced in a study of OX40 agonist ivuxolimab in advanced cancers. Study context: From about 20 to 80 years was the age range, with a mean of around 56 years, and around 83% were male.

The V segment lost 4 bases and the J segment 0 bases; nucleotides outside the gene matches: 7. In germline, CDR1 is SGHRS, CDR2 YFSETQ. This CDR3 spans 16 amino acids. Clones were read by immunoSEQ multiplex PCR, and TCRdb kept only the in-frame ones, dropping some. The data show fewer than 100,000 clones, with about 84% seen just once and roughly 0.44% held by the top ten. Sample: CD4+ or CD8+ T cells sorted from blood, taken in a trial of the OX40 agonist ivuxolimab. V usage is TRBV5-1 and J usage is TRBJ2-3; 8 bases match TRBD2. This receptor was identified in an adult with an advanced solid tumor such as melanoma, head and neck, liver or kidney cancer. The CDR3 reads CASSSIAGSSTDTQYF. CDR3 coding DNA: TGCGCCAGCAGCAGCATAGCGGGGTCTAGCACAGATACGCAGTATTTT. The variable domain in full, with the rest retrieved from reference TRBV5-1 and TRBJ2-3, is KAGVTQTPRYLIKTRGQQVTLSCSPISGHRSVSWYQQTPGQGLQFLFEYFSETQRNKGNFPGRFSGRQFSNSRSEMNVSTLELGDSALYLCASSSIAGSSTDTQYFGPGTRLTVL.